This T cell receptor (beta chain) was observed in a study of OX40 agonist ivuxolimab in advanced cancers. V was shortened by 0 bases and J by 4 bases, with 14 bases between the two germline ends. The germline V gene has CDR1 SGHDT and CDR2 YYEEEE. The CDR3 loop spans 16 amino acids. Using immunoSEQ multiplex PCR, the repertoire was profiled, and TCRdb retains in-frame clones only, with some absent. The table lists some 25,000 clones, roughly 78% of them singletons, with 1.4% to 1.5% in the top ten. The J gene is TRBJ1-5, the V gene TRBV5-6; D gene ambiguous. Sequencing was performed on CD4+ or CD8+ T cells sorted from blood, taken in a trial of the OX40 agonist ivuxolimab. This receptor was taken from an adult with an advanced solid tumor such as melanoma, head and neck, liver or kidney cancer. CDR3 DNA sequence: TGTGCCAGCAGCTTGGGCGGGGTTTTGCGGAATCAGCCCCAGCATTTT. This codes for CASSLGGVLRNQPQHF. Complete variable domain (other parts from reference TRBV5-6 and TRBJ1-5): DAGVTQSPTHLIKTRGQQVTLRCSPKSGHDTVSWYQQALGQGPQFIFQYYEEEERQRGNFPDRFSGHQFPNYSSELNVNALLLGDSALYLCASSLGGVLRNQPQHFGDGTRLSIL.